This TCR beta chain was found in a study of T cell responses to AZD1222 COVID-19 vaccine. Study details: Analysis merged second doses at about 4 or about 12 weeks.

A remark on this clone: Its antigen is unidentified.

Germline CDR1 reads SEHNR; CDR2 reads FQNEAQ (reference sequence). CDR3 length: 13 residues. V trimming: 4 bases; J trimming: 6 bases; junction bases outside the gene matches: 3. Study-level findings and limits: The study found vaccine-associated CD4 TCRs spanning spike, dominant at 160-218 and 743-854. The sample set comprised mostly white British donors with more females, and clonal diversity was possibly underestimated. Just a handful of AZD1222 recipients were seropositive at baseline.

Only in-frame clones appear in the TCRdb table, and some are missing; sequencing was by immunoSEQ multiplex PCR. The sample consists of roughly 150,000 clones, roughly 90% of them appearing once. The genes are TRBV7-9 and TRBJ2-7; the match to TRBD2 covers 10 bases. The sample consisted of peripheral blood, taken on day 0 of AZD1222 vaccination. This TCR was recovered from an adult in good health. The CDR3 nucleotides are TGTGCCAGCAGCTCTAGCGGGAGTTCCGAGCAGTACTTC. This translates into CASSSSGSSEQYF.